The 16 T cell receptor beta chains listed next were all sequenced from one sample in a study of blood T cell repertoires in COVID-19. Sequenced by immunoSEQ multiplex PCR; TCRdb stores in-frame clones only, minus some. The profile covers about 24,000 clones, with approximately 85% appearing a single time and approximately 8.4% taken by the ten largest. Material: peripheral blood. These receptors all come from a human donor in a cohort sampled during active COVID-19.

The CDR3 bases are TGTGCCAGCAGCTTAACGTTGGGACAGGGTTCCTACAATGAGCAGTTCTTC. Protein product: CASSLTLGQGSYNEQFF. The chain carries TRBV7-3 and TRBJ2-1; 9 bases map to TRBD1. Germline assignment: CDR1 SGHTA and CDR2 FQGTGA. The CDR3 is made up of 17 amino acids. J lost 1 base, V lost 0 bases, and 4 bases had no gene match.

This chain joins TRBV5-8 and TRBJ1-2; 9 bases agree with TRBD1. V lost 3 bases to trimming and J lost 4 bases; unmatched junction nucleotides: 4. Germline CDR1 is SGHTS and CDR2 is YDEGEE. The CDR3 contains 14 residues. In nucleotides, the CDR3 is TGTGCCAGCAGCTCTGGACAGGGGCCCTATGGCTACACCTTC. It translates to CASSSGQGPYGYTF.

The chain couples TRBV24-1 to TRBJ2-1, with D possibly TRBD2 on 6 matching bases. Per germline, CDR1 KGHDR and CDR2 SFDVKD. The V end was cut by 10 bases, the J end by 6 bases, with 21 bases between. This CDR3 has 15 amino acids. CDR3 DNA sequence: TGTGCCACGGAGGCGGGGCGCTTCGGGGTCAATGAGCAGTTCTTC. Its protein product is CATEAGRFGVNEQFF.

V gene TRBV27 combines with J gene TRBJ2-1, with a possible D match to TRBD2 (5 bases). This CDR3 spans 13 amino acids. V was pared by 3 bases and J by 4 bases, with 7 bases between. Germline V gives CDR1 MNHEY, CDR2 SMNVEV (reference sequence). The CDR3 coding sequence is TGTGCCAGCAGTTTTAGGAGGTACAATGAGCAGTTCTTC. Amino acids: CASSFRRYNEQFF.

V is TRBV9 and J is TRBJ1-4; TRBD1 agrees at 8 bases. Trimming took 5 bases from V and 2 from J; bases not matched to a gene: 5. Per germline, CDR1 SGDLS and CDR2 YYNGEE. The CDR3 has 15 amino acids. CDR3 coding DNA: TGTGCCAGCAGTACAGGGGGTGTGACTAATGAAAAACTGTTTTTT. It is translated as CASSTGGVTNEKLFF.

This clone was recorded once. The chain recombines TRBV3-1 (or the pseudogene TRBV3-2) with TRBJ2-1; D is perhaps TRBD2 (6 bases). This CDR3 spans 16 amino acids. Looked up from germline, CDR1 is LGHDT and CDR2 is YNNKEL (reference sequence). The V end was cut by 0 bases, the J end by 10 bases, with 19 bases between. Written as DNA, the CDR3 is TGTGCCAGCAGCCAAGAGTCGGTAGTGGGGGGAAGGGAGCAGTTCTTC. Amino acid sequence: CASSQESVVGGREQFF.

This clone is medium-sized (0.01 to 0.1%). The same CDR3 can be traced to other DNA sequences in this sample. This chain joins TRBV9 and TRBJ2-2; 11 bases match TRBD2. J lost 5 bases, V lost 3 bases, and 3 bases had no gene match. The germline V gene encodes CDR1 SGDLS and CDR2 YYNGEE. The CDR3 totals 15 residues. The chain's CDR3 is CASSAWTSGTGELFF. Here the CDR3 DNA reads TGTGCCAGCAGCGCCTGGACTAGCGGGACCGGGGAGCTGTTTTTT.

This chain joins TRBV11-3 and TRBJ1-3; D is possibly TRBD1 (6 bases). V was shortened by 5 bases and J by 0 bases, with 14 bases between the two germline ends. Germline-derived CDR1 and CDR2 are SGHNT and YENEEA. This CDR3 spans 16 amino acids. CDR3 coding DNA: TGTGCCAGCAGCCCGTTCTCAGGGGTCTCTGGAAACACCATATATTTT. It is translated as CASSPFSGVSGNTIYF.

The rearrangement links TRBV19 to TRBJ1-1; D unresolved. Trimming pared 1 base from V and 4 bases from J, leaving 10 bases between. The CDR3 runs 14 residues. Germline V gene sequence: CDR1 LNHDA, CDR2 SQIVND (reference sequence). CDR3 nucleotides: TGTGCCAGTAGTATAGGGTTAGGGAGCACTGAAGCTTTCTTT. It specifies CASSIGLGSTEAFF.

This chain links TRBV19 with TRBJ2-3; tentatively, D is TRBD1 (6 bases). V was shortened by 4 bases and J by 8 bases, with 10 bases between the two germline ends. The CDR3 runs to 12 residues. Germline loops: CDR1 LNHDA, CDR2 SQIVND (reference sequence). The CDR3 loop reads CASSKGHLTQYF. For the CDR3, the DNA is TGTGCCAGTAGTAAGGGACACCTTACGCAGTATTTT.

The V gene is TRBV4-1, the J gene TRBJ1-5; 8 bases line up with TRBD1. Unmatched junction bases numbered 10, after V lost 4 bases and J lost 2 bases. CDR3 size: 17 residues. CDR1 and CDR2 (germline): MGHRA, YSYEKL. CDR3 protein: CASSPSPTGVRNQPQHF. DNA of the CDR3: TGCGCCAGCAGCCCATCCCCGACAGGGGTGCGCAATCAGCCCCAGCATTTT.

The CDR3 nucleotides read TGTGCCAGCAGTGATTACACCTACAATGAGCAGTTCTTC. Protein product: CASSDYTYNEQFF. The chain employs TRBV25-1 and TRBJ2-1, with no clear D. V was trimmed by 3 bases and J by 2 bases, leaving 5 bases between them. This CDR3 has 13 residues. Per the germline V gene, CDR1 is MGHDK and CDR2 is SYGVNS.

V and J are TRBV23-1 and TRBJ2-7, with 13 bases matching TRBD2. TRBV23-1 is filed as an ORF, its function uncertain. The CDR3 extends over 20 amino acids. Germline trimming cut 0 bases from V and 5 bases from J; bases unmatched to any gene: 16. The CDR3 reads CASSQSLDNSGTSGTHEQYF. Here the CDR3 DNA reads TGCGCCAGCAGTCAATCGTTAGACAATTCCGGGACTAGCGGGACACACGAGCAGTACTTC.

The count of this clone is one. The chain couples TRBV9 to TRBJ2-1; 10 bases align to TRBD2. The V and J ends lost 3 bases and 4 bases, in that order; junction bases with no gene match: 7. The CDR3 runs to 16 residues. CDR1 SGDLS and CDR2 YYNGEE come from the germline V gene. The CDR3 DNA sequence: TGTGCCAGCAGCGCCTCTAGCGGGAGCGGTTACAATGAGCAGTTCTTC. Translated, it gives CASSASSGSGYNEQFF.

This clone was seen only once. V gene TRBV7-9 combines with J gene TRBJ2-2, with D possibly TRBD2 on 6 matching bases. CDR1 is SEHNR and CDR2 is FQNEAQ in the germline V gene (reference sequence). The CDR3 has 15 amino acids. V lost 5 bases and J lost 3, with 13 bases in between. The CDR3 DNA follows: TGTGCCAGCAGCCCCCGGGACTTTCACACCGGGGAGCTGTTTTTT. This sequence encodes CASSPRDFHTGELFF.

The chain couples TRBV10-3 to TRBJ1-5; 9 bases fit TRBD1. V was pared by 10 bases and J by 5 bases, with 12 bases of the junction left unmatched. The CDR3 is 15 amino acids. Germline V gene lookup returns CDR1 ENHRY and CDR2 SYGVKD. CDR3 coding DNA: TGTGCCACGAAGGAAACAGGGGGCAGGGATCAGCCCCAGCATTTT. Amino acids: CATKETGGRDQPQHF.